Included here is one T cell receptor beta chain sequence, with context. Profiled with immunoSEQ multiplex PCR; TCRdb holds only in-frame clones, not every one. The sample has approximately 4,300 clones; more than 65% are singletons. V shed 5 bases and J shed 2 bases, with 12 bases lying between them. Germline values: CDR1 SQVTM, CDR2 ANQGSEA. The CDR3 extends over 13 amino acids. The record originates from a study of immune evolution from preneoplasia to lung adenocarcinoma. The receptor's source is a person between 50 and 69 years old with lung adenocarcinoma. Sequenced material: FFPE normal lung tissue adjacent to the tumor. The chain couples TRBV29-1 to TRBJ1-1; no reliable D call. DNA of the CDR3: TGCAGCGTTTTTCACCGGGGAAACACTGAAGCTTTCTTT. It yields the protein CSVFHRGNTEAFF.